This record looks at one T cell receptor (beta chain) sequence and its context. This clone was recorded at least ten times. No cognate antigen has been identified for it. No base quality information exists; no much larger clone differs at one position. TCRbeta CDR3 regions were amplified from genomic DNA using the immunoSEQ Assay, a bias-controlled multiplex PCR. Per the authors' processing: Within the assay, amplification of reference gene primers was used to estimate how many nucleated cells each sample contained. To quantify the absolute abundance of each unique TCRbeta CDR3 rearrangement, sequence reads were collapsed and filtered. Productive Simpson clonality was computed per sample as the square root of Simpson's diversity index over productive rearrangements. What TCRdb holds here is the immuneACCESS table cut down to in-frame rearrangements. Part of the clones is not present; checked against another copy, under half of the missing clones reflect an unresolved V gene, and the others are unexplained. V and J calls and clone size are copied from that table; D and trimming were computed from the DNA. Recorded for this sample are some 130,000 clones; roughly 89% of them occurred a single time. Roughly 4% of the sample is taken by the ten largest.

These data originate in a study of blood T cell repertoires in COVID-19 (dated by TCRdb to the early 2020s). Regarding the research as a whole: The collaborator samples originated in the United States, Italy and Spain and spanned the acute and convalescent phases of COVID-19. Subjects who had been exposed to COVID-19, were actively infected with it, or had recovered from it provided the deeply sampled blood TCRbeta repertoires that made up the dataset. The samples were drawn from two sources: the first 160 participants of the ongoing ImmuneRACE study, and 950 to 1,500 subjects contributed by 6 global collaborators. HLA class I and class II types, where available, came from metadata supplied by the sample provider rather than from assay-based typing. The sample metadata nearly always contained a de-identified subject ID, COVID-19 status, age in years and sex. The material from the prospective study consisted of cDNA or gDNA derived from T cells, B-cell-depleted T cells, or PBMCs. The repertoires were made available in a free public database intended to serve as a resource for research on the immune response to SARS-CoV-2. General conclusions and limits of the study: The amount of clinical and demographic metadata varied by source and participant and was provided uncurated.

In the prospective study, participants were about 18 to 95 years old, resided in 24 geographic areas of the United States, and were enrolled through a virtual design. In the prospective study, participants were assigned to cohorts based on the clinical history participants reported in a screening survey and a study questionnaire. ImmuneRACE Cohort 3 recovered participants were defined by two consecutive negative NP/OP PCR tests, healthcare professional clearance, or symptom resolution. In the prospective study, mobile phlebotomists collected whole blood, serum and a nasopharyngeal or oropharyngeal swab from each participant. Participants in the prospective study had the option to provide additional blood draws and questionnaires over a 2-month period. Before DNA extraction, prospective study blood samples were shipped either frozen or at room temperature. Based on the germline V gene (reference sequence), the CDR1 and CDR2 sequences are LNHDA and SQIVND. The CDR3 spans 13 residues, from the cysteine through the phenylalanine. Solely the CDR3 DNA is kept, with 39 bases framed from the first base. Trimming removed 5 bases from V and 3 bases from J, leaving 10 bases between the germline ends.

The rearranged chain carries TRBV19 and TRBJ1-1; no confident D gene assignment can be made. This clonotype was obtained from a man between 50 and 59 years old who had recovered from COVID-19. Material: PBMCs or T cells enriched from blood (not recorded which). Here is the DNA: TGTGCCAGTAGTGATACGGTCGACACTGAAGCTTTCTTT. Translated, this gives CASSDTVDTEAFF. When the CDR3 is completed using the reference TRBV19 and TRBJ1-1 genes on either side, the full variable domain is DGGITQSPKYLFRKEGQNVTLSCEQNLNHDAMYWYRQDPGQGLRLIYYSQIVNDFQKGDIAEGYSVSREKKESFPLTVTSAQKNPTAFYLCASSDTVDTEAFFGQGTRLTVV.